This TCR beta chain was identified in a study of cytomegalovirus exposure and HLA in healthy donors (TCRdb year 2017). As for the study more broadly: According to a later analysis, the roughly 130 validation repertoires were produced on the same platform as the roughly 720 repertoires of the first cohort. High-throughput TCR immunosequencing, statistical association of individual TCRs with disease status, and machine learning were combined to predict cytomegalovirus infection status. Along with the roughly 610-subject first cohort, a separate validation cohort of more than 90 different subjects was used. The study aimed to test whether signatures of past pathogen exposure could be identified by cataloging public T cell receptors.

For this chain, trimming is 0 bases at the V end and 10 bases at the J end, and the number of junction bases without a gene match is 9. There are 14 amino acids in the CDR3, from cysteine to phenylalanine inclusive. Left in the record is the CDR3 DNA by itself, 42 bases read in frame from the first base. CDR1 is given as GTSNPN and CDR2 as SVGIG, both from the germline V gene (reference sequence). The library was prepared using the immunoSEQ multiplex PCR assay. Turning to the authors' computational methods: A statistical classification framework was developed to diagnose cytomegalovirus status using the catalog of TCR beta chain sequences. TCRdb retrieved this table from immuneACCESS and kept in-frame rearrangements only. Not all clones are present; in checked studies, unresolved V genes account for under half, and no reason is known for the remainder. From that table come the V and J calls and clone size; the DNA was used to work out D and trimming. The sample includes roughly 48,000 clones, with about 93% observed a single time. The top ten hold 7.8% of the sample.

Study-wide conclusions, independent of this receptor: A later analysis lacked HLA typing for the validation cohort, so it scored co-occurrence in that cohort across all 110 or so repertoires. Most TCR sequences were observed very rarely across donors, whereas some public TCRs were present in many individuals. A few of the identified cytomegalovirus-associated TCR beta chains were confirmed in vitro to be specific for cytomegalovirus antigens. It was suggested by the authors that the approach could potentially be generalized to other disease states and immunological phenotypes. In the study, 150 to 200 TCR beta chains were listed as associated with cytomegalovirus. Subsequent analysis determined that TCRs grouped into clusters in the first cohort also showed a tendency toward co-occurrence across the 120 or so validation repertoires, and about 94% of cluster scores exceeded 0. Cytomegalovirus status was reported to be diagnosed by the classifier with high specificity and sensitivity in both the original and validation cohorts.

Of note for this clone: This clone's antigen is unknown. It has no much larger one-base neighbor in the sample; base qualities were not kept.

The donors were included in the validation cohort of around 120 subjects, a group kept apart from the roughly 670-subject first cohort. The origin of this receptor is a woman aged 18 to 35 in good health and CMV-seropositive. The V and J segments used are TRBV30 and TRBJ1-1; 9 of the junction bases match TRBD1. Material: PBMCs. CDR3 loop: CAWSVPWQDRGAFF. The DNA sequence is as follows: TGTGCCTGGAGTGTACCCTGGCAGGACAGGGGAGCTTTCTTT.